This T cell receptor beta chain was observed in a study of breast tumors, draining lymph nodes, adjacent tissues. This clonotype was counted many times. Trimming took off 0 bases at V and 4 bases at J, with 10 bases between the two ends. Germline V gives CDR1 GTSNPN, CDR2 SVGIG (reference sequence). This CDR3 is built from 13 residues. Axillary draining lymph nodes of breast cancer patients supplied the node samples. TCRdb re-analysed the multiplex PCR reads in MiXCR, keeping a single row per CDR3 protein. The sample yields about 150,000 distinct CDR3 sequences, 20% to 25% seen once. This rearrangement joins TRBV30 to TRBJ2-7, with D maybe TRBD2 (6 bases). Material for sequencing was axillary lymph node tissue. The sequence was obtained from a female donor with breast cancer. Some clones in this sample may be carry-over from other donors' samples. DNA of the CDR3: TGTGCCTGGAGTGTCGGGAGTGGGTACGAGCAGTACTTC. Translating gives CAWSVGSGYEQYF.